The 12 T cell receptor beta chains listed next were all sequenced from one sample in a study of cytomegalovirus exposure and HLA in healthy donors. The PCR contained 60 Vbeta and 13 Jbeta primers. Assay: immunoSEQ multiplex PCR; the TCRdb copy retains only in-frame clones and omits some. The data show 210,000 or so clones, with roughly 84% seen just once and 0.2% to 0.25% held by the top ten. Sequenced: PBMCs. These receptors originate from a girl aged 2 to 10 in good health and CMV-seronegative.

The chain combines TRBV7-9 with TRBJ2-7; 12 bases align to TRBD2. V dropped 4 bases and J dropped 1; count of bases not matched to a gene: 5. This CDR3 spans 16 amino acids. Germline V gives CDR1 SEHNR, CDR2 FQNEAQ (reference sequence). The CDR3 sequence: CASSSLTSGRSYEQYF. CDR3 bases: TGTGCCAGCAGCTCCCTCACTAGCGGGAGGTCCTACGAGCAGTACTTC.

The chain uses TRBV7-7 and TRBJ2-2; 8 positions match TRBD1. The trim removed 2 bases at V and 1 base at J, leaving 0 bases unmatched. The CDR3 consists of 15 residues. Looked up from germline, CDR1 is SSHAT and CDR2 is FNYEAQ (reference sequence). CDR3 nucleotides: TGTGCCAGCAGCTTAACAGGGGGGAACACCGGGGAGCTGTTTTTT. It specifies CASSLTGGNTGELFF.

This rearrangement joins TRBV7-9 to TRBJ1-1, with D perhaps matching TRBD1 (5 bases). This CDR3 is 16 amino acids long. With 0 bases removed from V and 0 bases from J, the gap between germline ends came to 11 bases. Germline loops: CDR1 SEHNR, CDR2 FQNEAQ (reference sequence). This CDR3 reads CASSLAGVKMNTEAFF. The CDR3 bases are TGTGCCAGCAGCTTAGCAGGGGTTAAGATGAACACTGAAGCTTTCTTT.

The V gene is TRBV20-1, the J gene TRBJ1-1; D is ambiguous. V lost 3 bases, J lost 5 bases, and 7 bases lay in between. Germline V gives CDR1 DFQATT, CDR2 SNEGSKA (reference sequence). This CDR3 spans 11 amino acids. The CDR3 DNA follows: TGCAGTGCTAGGAGGGTAACTGAAGCTTTCTTT. It translates to CSARRVTEAFF.

This clone has just one count. The chain recombines TRBV5-6 with TRBJ2-2; D perhaps matches TRBD1 (5 bases). Germline values: CDR1 SGHDT, CDR2 YYEEEE. This CDR3 has 13 amino acids. V was trimmed by 5 bases and J by 5 bases, leaving 10 bases between them. CDR3 in DNA: TGTGCCAGCAGTAACAGGAGAACCGGGGAGCTGTTTTTT. The encoded protein is CASSNRRTGELFF.

The chain uses TRBV6-5 and TRBJ2-5; TRBD1 agrees at 10 bases. The end of the DNA aligns better with TRBJ2-7, so the J call may be wrong. The CDR3 is made up of 15 amino acids. Germline V gene lookup returns CDR1 MNHEY and CDR2 SVGAGI. The CDR3 spells CASSYRDRGNYEQYF. The CDR3 bases are TGTGCCAGCAGTTACCGGGACAGGGGAAACTACGAGCAGTACTTC.

The gene calls are TRBV2 and TRBJ2-1; 7 bases are shared with TRBD1. This CDR3 comprises 14 residues. Germline CDR1 is SNHLY and CDR2 is FYNNEI. Trimming cost V 8 bases and J 0 bases; bases outside gene matches: 4. In DNA form, the CDR3 reads TGTGCCAGCCTCAGGGGGAGCTCCTACAATGAGCAGTTCTTC. It specifies CASLRGSSYNEQFF. Using reference TRBV2 and TRBJ2-1 for the parts outside the CDR3, the full variable domain is EPEVTQTPSHQVTQMGQEVILRCVPISNHLYFYWYRQILGQKVEFLVSFYNNEISEKSEIFDDQFSVERPDGSNFTLKIRSTKLEDSAMYFCASLRGSSYNEQFFGPGTRLTVL.

V is TRBV30 and J is TRBJ2-5; TRBD2 matches at 11 bases. Trimming removed 2 bases from V and 5 bases from J; junction bases left unmatched: 4. The CDR3 extends over 14 amino acids. Germline-derived CDR1 and CDR2 are GTSNPN and SVGIG (reference sequence). The CDR3 loop is CAWSPGLAVETQYF. The CDR3 DNA follows: TGTGCCTGGAGTCCGGGACTAGCGGTGGAGACCCAGTACTTC.

This clone was counted a single time. The chain is built from TRBV4-1 and TRBJ1-6; 7 positions agree with TRBD1. V shed 4 bases, J shed 5 bases, and the junction held 5 bases outside the gene matches. This CDR3 is 15 amino acids long. The germline V gene encodes CDR1 MGHRA and CDR2 YSYEKL. CDR3 DNA sequence: TGCGCCAGCAGCCCTTCCGGGACAGATAATTCACCCCTCCACTTT. Encoded protein: CASSPSGTDNSPLHF.

The chain uses TRBV6-5 and TRBJ1-2; 9 nucleotides align to TRBD1. J was trimmed by 4 bases and V by 5 bases; bases with no gene match: 5. Germline-derived CDR1 and CDR2 are MNHEY and SVGAGI. The CDR3 has 14 residues. CDR3 in DNA: TGTGCCAGCAGTAGCCGGGACAGGGCCTATGGCTACACCTTC. Protein sequence: CASSSRDRAYGYTF.

The rearrangement uses TRBV4-1 and TRBJ2-7; maybe TRBD2 (5 bases). CDR3 length equals 16 residues. Trimming took 4 bases from V and 1 from J, leaving 17 bases between them. Germline V gene sequence: CDR1 MGHRA, CDR2 YSYEKL. CDR3 DNA: TGCGCCAGCAGCCGTACTAGGGATTCGGTGTCCTACGAGCAGTACTTC. Protein: CASSRTRDSVSYEQYF.

The V and J genes are TRBV5-1 and TRBJ1-1; no clear D. The CDR3 has 15 amino acids. Germline assignment: CDR1 SGHRS and CDR2 YFSETQ. V was shortened by 0 bases and J by 0 bases, with 9 bases between the two germline ends. The CDR3 loop reads CASSLEVRVNTEAFF. CDR3 bases: TGCGCCAGCAGCTTGGAGGTTCGGGTGAACACTGAAGCTTTCTTT.